The T cell receptor (beta chain) under discussion was sequenced for a study of blood T cell repertoires in COVID-19. Study background: Before being deemed recovered, Cohort 3 donors had two negative PCRs, clearance, or symptom resolution. COVID-19 samples from acute and convalescent phases originated in the United States, Italy and Spain.

Original handling: Quantification of nucleated cells was approximated via reference gene primer amplification. Using immunoSEQ multiplex PCR, the repertoire was profiled, and TCRdb retains in-frame clones only, with some absent. That table furnishes V, J and clone size, whereas the DNA furnished D and trimming. The sample includes some 200,000 clones, roughly 84% seen only once; the top ten take more than 7%. In germline, CDR1 is LGHNA, CDR2 YNFKEQ. V was shortened by 3 bases and J by 0 bases, with 9 bases between the two germline ends. The CDR3 is 15 residues long. The receptor was isolated from a man aged 30 to 39 in a cohort exposed to, infected with or recovered from COVID-19 (not recorded which). Input material: PBMCs or T cells enriched from blood (not recorded which). The V and J genes are TRBV4-2 and TRBJ1-5; perhaps TRBD1 as D (5 bases). The CDR3 DNA is TGTGCCAGCAGCCACACGACAGATAGCAATCAGCCCCAGCATTTT. Protein product: CASSHTTDSNQPQHF.